These 17 T cell receptor beta chains came from one sample sequenced in a study of blood T cell repertoires in COVID-19. Clones were sequenced by immunoSEQ multiplex PCR, and TCRdb holds only the in-frame ones, with some missing. The table has about 260,000 clones, approximately 89% seen once. Material for sequencing was peripheral blood. These receptors were taken from a man aged 35 to 55 with active or convalescent COVID-19.

The rearrangement joins TRBV5-5 to TRBJ2-3, with TRBD1 matching 11 bases. Germline-derived CDR1 and CDR2 are SGHKS and YYEKEE (reference sequence). V lost 0 bases to trimming and J lost 3 bases; unmatched junction nucleotides: 3. This CDR3 contains 16 residues. The CDR3: CASSLGGQGVTDTQYF. CDR3 DNA sequence: TGTGCCAGCAGCTTGGGGGGACAGGGGGTTACAGATACGCAGTATTTT.

The gene calls are TRBV7-9 and TRBJ2-4, with unresolved D. Germline lookup yields CDR1 SEHNR and CDR2 FQNEAQ (reference sequence). Trimming cost V 4 bases and J 0 bases, with 13 bases left between them. CDR3 length: 16 amino acids. As DNA, the CDR3 is TGTGCCAGCAGCTCCCATTGGCGGTTAGCCAAAAACATTCAGTACTTC. Protein product: CASSSHWRLAKNIQYF.

The chain is built from TRBV7-9 and TRBJ2-7; the match to TRBD1 covers 8 bases. Germline trimming cut 1 base from V and 1 base from J; bases unmatched to any gene: 3. Per the germline V gene, CDR1 is SEHNR and CDR2 is FQNEAQ (reference sequence). The CDR3 has 15 residues. The CDR3 region is CASSLEYRGSYEQYF. In DNA form, the CDR3 reads TGTGCCAGCAGCTTAGAGTACAGGGGGTCCTACGAGCAGTACTTC. Filled out from reference TRBV7-9 and TRBJ2-7, the complete variable domain reads DTGVSQNPRHKITKRGQNVTFRCDPISEHNRLYWYRQTLGQGPEFLTYFQNEAQLEKSRLLSDRFSAERPKGSFSTLEIQRTEQGDSAMYLCASSLEYRGSYEQYFGPGTRLTVT.

The chain is built from TRBV10-3 and TRBJ2-3; 7 bases fit TRBD2. This CDR3 comprises 14 residues. Germline lookup yields CDR1 ENHRY and CDR2 SYGVKD. Trimming removed 4 bases from V and 4 bases from J; junction bases left unmatched: 5. CDR3 sequence: CAISGGLPPDTQYF. CDR3 bases: TGTGCCATCAGTGGGGGACTACCCCCAGATACGCAGTATTTT.

This clone rates as medium-sized. The V call is TRBV5-1, the J call TRBJ2-3; TRBD1 might be the D (6 bases). The V end lost 7 bases, the J end lost 0 bases, and 15 bases lay between the germline ends. The CDR3 spans 15 residues. Germline V lookup: CDR1 SGHRS, CDR2 YFSETQ. As DNA, the CDR3 is TGCGCCAGCGGGGCAGGGGACCCTAGCACAGATACGCAGTATTTT. Translated, it gives CASGAGDPSTDTQYF.

The chain links TRBV5-1 to TRBJ2-2; TRBD2 aligns across 8 bases. This CDR3 is 16 amino acids long. Losses at the gene ends were 2 bases for V and 6 bases for J; bases not matched to a gene: 9. Germline V gives CDR1 SGHRS, CDR2 YFSETQ. CDR3 protein: CASSLNSGNSAGELFF. The CDR3 DNA follows: TGCGCCAGCAGCTTAAATAGCGGGAATAGCGCCGGGGAGCTGTTTTTT.

This clone was detected only a few times. This sequence joins TRBV9 and TRBJ1-5, with D perhaps matching TRBD1 (6 bases). CDR1 SGDLS and CDR2 YYNGEE come from the germline V gene. V was trimmed by 3 bases and J by 9 bases, leaving 22 bases between them. The CDR3 extends over 16 amino acids. CDR3 residues: CASSADPGVSGRPQHF. CDR3 bases: TGTGCCAGCAGCGCCGACCCAGGGGTTTCGGGCAGGCCCCAGCATTTT.

V usage is TRBV7-8 and J usage is TRBJ2-1; 9 bases map to TRBD2. With 5 bases clipped from V and 5 bases from J, the junction kept 10 bases outside the gene matches. CDR3 length: 16 residues. Germline V CDR1 and CDR2: SGHVS, FQNEAQ. The CDR3 region has the DNA TGTGCCAGCAGCCCAACAGCGGGGGGCGGGAACAATGAGCAGTTCTTC. The encoded protein is CASSPTAGGGNNEQFF.

The V call is TRBV5-4, the J call TRBJ2-5; D not resolved. The CDR3 has 13 amino acids. CDR1 SGHNT and CDR2 YYREEE come from the germline V gene (reference sequence). Between the trimmed V and J ends, which lost 4 bases and 3 bases, there was a span of 10 bases. CDR3 nucleotides: TGTGCCAGCAGCCACAGAACAGAAGAGACCCAGTACTTC. This codes for CASSHRTEETQYF.

This chain uses TRBV20-1 with TRBJ2-7; D remains ambiguous. V lost 5 bases and J lost 7, with 12 bases in between. The CDR3 extends over 11 amino acids. Germline values: CDR1 DFQATT, CDR2 SNEGSKA (reference sequence). CDR3 region: CSAPLFGEQYF. The CDR3 coding sequence is TGCAGTGCTCCGTTATTCGGGGAGCAGTACTTC.

The CDR3 sequence is CASSQGQGVYNEQFF. Written as DNA, the CDR3 is TGCGCCAGCAGCCAAGGACAGGGTGTATACAATGAGCAGTTCTTC. The V gene is TRBV4-1, the J gene TRBJ2-1; 7 bases are shared with TRBD1. In germline, CDR1 is MGHRA, CDR2 YSYEKL. The CDR3 is 15 amino acids. V trimming: 1 base; J trimming: 4 bases; junction bases outside the gene matches: 4.

This chain uses TRBV28 with TRBJ2-7, with 9 bases aligning to TRBD1. V was clipped by 10 bases and J by 2 bases; unmatched bases: 9. Germline CDR1 is MDHEN and CDR2 is SYDVKM. The CDR3 consists of 14 residues. CDR3 sequence reads: CAILDRGGTYEQYF. The CDR3 DNA reads TGTGCCATCTTGGACAGGGGAGGTACCTACGAGCAGTACTTC.

The rearrangement joins TRBV7-9 to TRBJ2-4; 7 bases are a match to TRBD2. Germline CDR1 and CDR2: SEHNR and FQNEAQ (reference sequence). CDR3 length: 12 amino acids. The junction had 7 bases not matched to a gene; V was cut back by 2 bases and J by 15 bases. CDR3 DNA: TGTGCCAGCAGCTTATCGGAAGCGGGAATGTACTTC. Translation gives CASSLSEAGMYF.

The chain couples TRBV2 to TRBJ1-6; 9 positions agree with TRBD1. Germline V CDR1 and CDR2: SNHLY, FYNNEI. V gave up 4 bases and J gave up 11 bases; unmatched junction bases: 3. The CDR3 sequence is 13 residues long. The CDR3 spells CASSGTGAPPLHF. The CDR3 DNA sequence: TGTGCCAGCAGTGGGACAGGGGCGCCACCCCTCCACTTT.

V and J are TRBV28 and TRBJ1-6, with TRBD1 as a possible D gene (6 bases). The CDR3 sequence is 15 residues long. The V gene lost 7 bases and the J gene lost 6 bases, with 16 bases spanning the gap. CDR1 and CDR2 (germline): MDHEN, SYDVKM. Here the CDR3 reads CASTSTGTSNSPLHF. The CDR3 bases are TGTGCCAGCACCTCAACCGGGACAAGTAATTCACCCCTCCACTTT.

The chain employs TRBV5-1 and TRBJ2-5; perhaps TRBD2 as D (6 bases). Per germline, CDR1 SGHRS and CDR2 YFSETQ. V gave up 5 bases and J gave up 7 bases, with 15 bases separating them. This CDR3 has 13 amino acids. The CDR3 region has the DNA TGCGCCAGCAGTTACGACCCGGAGGGGACCCAGTACTTC. Protein: CASSYDPEGTQYF.

This chain links TRBV29-1 with TRBJ1-1; D is unresolved. CDR1 and CDR2 (germline): SQVTM, ANQGSEA. The CDR3 sequence is 12 residues long. V lost 6 bases and J lost 0, with 8 bases in between. Here the CDR3 reads CSVMGLNTEAFF. For the CDR3, the DNA is TGCAGCGTAATGGGCCTGAACACTGAAGCTTTCTTT.